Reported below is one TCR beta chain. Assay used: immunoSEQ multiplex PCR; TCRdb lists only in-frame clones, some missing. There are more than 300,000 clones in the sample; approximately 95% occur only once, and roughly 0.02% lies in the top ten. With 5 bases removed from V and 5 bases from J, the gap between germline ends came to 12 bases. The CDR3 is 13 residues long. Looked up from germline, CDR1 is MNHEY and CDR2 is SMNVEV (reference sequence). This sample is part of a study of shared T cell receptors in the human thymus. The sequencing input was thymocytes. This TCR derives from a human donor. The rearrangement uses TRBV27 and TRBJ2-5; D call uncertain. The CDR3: CASSLPVWETQYF. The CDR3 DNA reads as TGTGCCAGCAGTCTCCCCGTTTGGGAGACCCAGTACTTC.